These 6 T cell receptor beta chains were sequenced from one sample in a study of technical replicates of blood from a few donors (dated by TCRdb to 2016 to 2017). To prepare the library, the immunoSEQ multiplex PCR assay was applied. TCRdb limited this immuneACCESS table to in-frame rearrangements with V and J called. A share of clones is missing; checked studies link under half to unresolved V genes, and the rest is unexplained. The sample records around 57,000 clones, less than 98% of which are singletons. The leading ten clones occupy around 0.19% of the sample. Sequencing was carried out using T cells isolated from PBMCs. All receptors derive from a human donor in good health.

The chain joins TRBV5-1 to TRBJ2-7; 7 bases fit TRBD2. The CDR3 length is 16 residues. Germline trimming cut 4 bases from V and 2 bases from J; bases unmatched to any gene: 12. Germline CDR1 is SGHRS and CDR2 is YFSETQ. The CDR3 protein is CASSIVPGLPTYEQYF. CDR3 DNA sequence: TGCGCCAGCAGCATAGTACCGGGACTACCAACCTACGAGCAGTACTTC.

CDR3 in DNA: TGCGCCAGCAGCTCGAGCGGGAGGGCCGGGTACGAGCAGTACTTC. Protein product: CASSSSGRAGYEQYF. The chain links TRBV4-1 to TRBJ2-7, with 10 bases identical to TRBD2. The CDR3 runs to 15 residues. Germline V gene lookup returns CDR1 MGHRA and CDR2 YSYEKL. Trimming removed 5 bases from V and 4 bases from J; junction bases left unmatched: 8.

The chain recombines TRBV19 with TRBJ2-2; 8 bases align to TRBD1. This CDR3 is 17 amino acids long. With V trimmed by 9 bases and J by 0 bases, 12 bases remained unmatched. Germline V lookup: CDR1 LNHDA, CDR2 SQIVND (reference sequence). The CDR3 nucleotides read TGTGCCAGCAGCGATCAGGGGGCACATTCGAACACCGGGGAGCTGTTTTTT. Protein product: CASSDQGAHSNTGELFF.

The gene calls are TRBV5-1 and TRBJ2-6, with a weak D call TRBD2 (5 bases). The CDR3 length is 17 residues. The V end was cut by 0 bases, the J end by 2 bases, with 12 bases between. CDR1 and CDR2 from the germline V gene are SGHRS and YFSETQ. This CDR3 reads CASSLGTEPTGANVLTF. In DNA, the CDR3 is TGCGCCAGCAGCTTGGGGACTGAACCGACTGGGGCCAACGTCCTGACTTTC. Full variable domain (remainder filled in from reference TRBV5-1 and TRBJ2-6): KAGVTQTPRYLIKTRGQQVTLSCSPISGHRSVSWYQQTPGQGLQFLFEYFSETQRNKGNFPGRFSGRQFSNSRSEMNVSTLELGDSALYLCASSLGTEPTGANVLTFGAGSRLTVL.

The chain joins TRBV18 to TRBJ1-2; D is unclear. Germline V CDR1 and CDR2: KGHSH, LQKENI. The CDR3 is 17 amino acids. V lost 3 bases to trimming and J lost 1 base, with 18 bases between them. The CDR3 bases are TGTGCCAGCTCACCCGCACAGATTAGTTTCAATAACTATGGCTACACCTTC. It is translated as CASSPAQISFNNYGYTF.

This rearrangement joins TRBV4-1 to TRBJ2-7, with 7 bases aligning to TRBD2. Germline V gene data show CDR1 as MGHRA and CDR2 as YSYEKL. V trimming: 4 bases; J trimming: 2 bases; junction bases outside the gene matches: 11. The CDR3 covers 16 residues. The CDR3 bases are TGCGCCAGCAGCCTCCAGAAGAGCGGGAACCCCTACGAGCAGTACTTC. Translated: CASSLQKSGNPYEQYF.